The 23 T cell receptor beta chains below come from one sample, sequenced in a study of cytomegalovirus exposure and HLA in healthy donors. PCR was performed using 60 Vbeta and 13 Jbeta primers. Clones were sequenced by immunoSEQ multiplex PCR, and TCRdb holds only the in-frame ones, with some missing. This repertoire shows about 35,000 clones, roughly 80% found once; its top ten account for roughly 6%. Material: PBMCs. The receptors were sampled from a male donor in good health and CMV-seronegative.

The chain carries TRBV5-6 and TRBJ1-4; TRBD1 matches at 9 bases. The germline V gene encodes CDR1 SGHDT and CDR2 YYEEEE. Trimming removed 5 bases from V and 8 bases from J; junction bases left unmatched: 10. The CDR3 is 15 residues long. The CDR3 sequence: CASSSDRGVEEKLFF. CDR3 in DNA: TGTGCCAGCAGTTCCGACAGGGGGGTTGAGGAAAAACTGTTTTTT. Combining the CDR3 with reference TRBV5-6 and TRBJ1-4 gives the whole variable domain DAGVTQSPTHLIKTRGQQVTLRCSPKSGHDTVSWYQQALGQGPQFIFQYYEEEERQRGNFPDRFSGHQFPNYSSELNVNALLLGDSALYLCASSSDRGVEEKLFFGSGTQLSVL.

V usage is TRBV5-5 and J usage is TRBJ2-7, with 13 bases matching TRBD2. The CDR3 contains 16 residues. Germline values: CDR1 SGHKS, CDR2 YYEKEE (reference sequence). Trimming removed 3 bases from V and 0 bases from J; junction bases left unmatched: 3. The CDR3 region is CASSWGLAGSSYEQYF. In DNA, the CDR3 is TGTGCCAGCAGCTGGGGACTAGCGGGATCCTCCTACGAGCAGTACTTC.

On this clone itself: This CDR3 is also generated by other DNA sequences in the sample. DNA of the CDR3: TGTGCCAGCAGTCGCAGGGACGGGACAGGTTACTACGAGCAGTACTTC. Protein product: CASSRRDGTGYYEQYF. This sequence joins TRBV27 and TRBJ2-7; 8 bases align to TRBD1. V lost 5 bases to trimming and J lost 3 bases; unmatched junction nucleotides: 12. The germline V gene encodes CDR1 MNHEY and CDR2 SMNVEV (reference sequence). This CDR3 has 16 residues.

V is TRBV13 and J is TRBJ2-7; possibly TRBD2 for D (7 bases). This CDR3 has 14 residues. V dropped 2 bases and J dropped 5 bases, with 13 bases sitting between them. Germline CDR1 reads PRHDT; CDR2 reads FYEKMQ (reference sequence). The CDR3 region has the DNA TGTGCCAGCAGCTTAAGGGGGGGAGGTGACGAGCAGTACTTC. It encodes CASSLRGGGDEQYF. The full variable domain, in which reference TRBV13 and TRBJ2-7 provide the parts outside the CDR3, is AAGVIQSPRHLIKEKRETATLKCYPIPRHDTVYWYQQGPGQDPQFLISFYEKMQSDKGSIPDRFSAQQFSDYHSELNMSSLELGDSALYFCASSLRGGGDEQYFGPGTRLTVT.

The chain's CDR3 is CASSQRTSGGVGKQYF. The CDR3 nucleotides read TGCGCCAGCAGCCAAAGGACTAGCGGGGGGGTGGGAAAGCAGTATTTT. The V call is TRBV4-1, the J call TRBJ2-3, with 15 bases aligning to TRBD2. V lost 2 bases, J lost 11 bases, and 8 bases stayed unmatched. The CDR3 is 16 amino acids. CDR1 is MGHRA and CDR2 is YSYEKL in the germline V gene.

J is TRBJ1-2 and V is TRBV2, with D possibly being TRBD1 (6 bases). Germline lookup yields CDR1 SNHLY and CDR2 FYNNEI. The V gene lost 7 bases and the J gene lost 8 bases, with 17 bases spanning the gap. CDR3 size: 13 residues. The CDR3: CASTREGVWGYTF. CDR3 DNA sequence: TGTGCCAGCACGAGAGAGGGGGTCTGGGGCTACACCTTC.

V is TRBV9 and J is TRBJ1-1; possibly TRBD1 for D (6 bases). V lost 2 bases, J lost 7 bases, and 12 bases lay in between. The CDR3 covers 13 residues. Germline loops: CDR1 SGDLS, CDR2 YYNGEE. The CDR3 sequence is CASSVSLTGEAFF. CDR3 nucleotides: TGTGCCAGCAGCGTCTCCTTGACAGGTGAAGCTTTCTTT.

This chain links TRBV5-1 with TRBJ2-7, with 10 bases that match TRBD1. V gave up 2 bases and J gave up 4 bases; unmatched junction bases: 6. This CDR3 is built from 15 residues. The germline V gene has CDR1 SGHRS and CDR2 YFSETQ. The DNA of the CDR3 is TGCGCCAGCAGCTTCGGGACAGGGGCCTCTTACGAGCAGTACTTC. Its protein product is CASSFGTGASYEQYF.

On this clone itself: Other DNA sequences in the same sample also yield this CDR3. The chain uses TRBV5-1 and TRBJ1-1; the D is unclear. The CDR3 extends over 13 amino acids. Germline assignment: CDR1 SGHRS and CDR2 YFSETQ. V lost 0 bases and J 1 base, leaving 4 bases between the germline ends. CDR3 nucleotide sequence: TGCGCCAGCAGCTTGGACAGGAACACTGAAGCTTTCTTT. Protein product: CASSLDRNTEAFF.

The J gene is TRBJ2-7, the V gene TRBV4-1, with TRBD1 matching over 7 bases. The CDR3 sequence is 16 residues long. The V and J ends lost 4 bases and 2 bases, in that order; junction bases with no gene match: 11. Germline CDR1 MGHRA, CDR2 YSYEKL. The CDR3 region is CASSPPRTGIAYEQYF. CDR3 nucleotides: TGCGCCAGCAGCCCACCGCGGACAGGCATAGCCTACGAGCAGTACTTC.

The V call is TRBV30, the J call TRBJ2-1, with 7 bases fitting TRBD1. Germline lookup yields CDR1 GTSNPN and CDR2 SVGIG (reference sequence). V lost 3 bases to trimming and J lost 10 bases; unmatched junction nucleotides: 3. The CDR3 runs 11 residues. The CDR3 sequence: CAWRNRGEQFF. In DNA, the CDR3 is TGTGCCTGGAGGAACAGGGGAGAGCAGTTCTTC.

CDR3 amino acids: CASRPGQAGGYTF. The CDR3 DNA follows: TGTGCCAGCAGACCAGGACAGGCTGGCGGCTACACCTTC. This chain links TRBV7-2 with TRBJ1-2; 7 positions agree with TRBD1. Trimming cost V 6 bases and J 8 bases; bases outside gene matches: 9. This CDR3 has 13 residues. The germline V gene has CDR1 SGHTA and CDR2 FQGNSA.

The genes are TRBV29-1 and TRBJ1-2; D is unclear. The CDR3 covers 12 residues. CDR1 and CDR2 (germline): SQVTM, ANQGSEA. Between the trimmed V and J ends, which lost 8 bases and 7 bases, there was a span of 17 bases. The CDR3 region has the DNA TGCAGCTGGATGAGGGAAGGTGGTGGCTACACCTTC. Translated, it gives CSWMREGGGYTF.

As DNA, the CDR3 is TGTGCCAGCAGCTTGTTTCGGGGAAGCCCCTACAATGAGCAGTTCTTC. Residues: CASSLFRGSPYNEQFF. The chain couples TRBV5-6 to TRBJ2-1; possible D gene TRBD2, 5 bases. Trimming cost V 1 base and J 2 bases, with 13 bases left between them. The CDR3 runs 16 residues. Looked up from germline, CDR1 is SGHDT and CDR2 is YYEEEE.

This clone occurred once. The chain carries TRBV5-6 and TRBJ1-4, with TRBD1 matching 9 bases. CDR3 length: 15 residues. With 4 bases clipped from V and 8 bases from J, the junction kept 9 bases outside the gene matches. Germline assignment: CDR1 SGHDT and CDR2 YYEEEE. CDR3 DNA sequence: TGTGCCAGCAGCCAAACCGGGACAGGGCGAGAAAAACTGTTTTTT. Translated, it gives CASSQTGTGREKLFF. The full variable domain, with the rest looked up from reference TRBV5-6 and TRBJ1-4, is DAGVTQSPTHLIKTRGQQVTLRCSPKSGHDTVSWYQQALGQGPQFIFQYYEEEERQRGNFPDRFSGHQFPNYSSELNVNALLLGDSALYLCASSQTGTGREKLFFGSGTQLSVL.

The genes are TRBV4-1 and TRBJ1-2; D possibly corresponds to TRBD1 (6 bases). V was shortened by 1 base and J by 4 bases, with 10 bases between the two germline ends. The germline CDR1 and CDR2 sequences are MGHRA and YSYEKL. CDR3 length: 14 amino acids. This chain's CDR3 is CASSQADRFYGYTF. Written as DNA, the CDR3 is TGCGCCAGCAGCCAAGCGGACAGATTCTATGGCTACACCTTC.

The rearrangement uses TRBV27 and TRBJ2-7, with TRBD1 identical over 7 bases. The CDR3 is 15 amino acids. Germline V lookup: CDR1 MNHEY, CDR2 SMNVEV (reference sequence). After removal of 6 bases from V and 3 bases from J, the junction contained 11 bases not matched to a gene. CDR3 protein: CASSTAWGQIYEQYF. CDR3 nucleotides: TGTGCCAGCAGCACCGCCTGGGGACAGATCTACGAGCAGTACTTC.

This chain joins TRBV4-1 and TRBJ1-6; the match to TRBD1 covers 9 bases. V trimming: 1 base; J trimming: 6 bases; junction bases outside the gene matches: 4. Germline CDR1 MGHRA, CDR2 YSYEKL. This CDR3 spans 16 amino acids. In nucleotides, the CDR3 is TGCGCCAGCAGCCAAGGTTTGGACAGGGGTAATTCACCCCTCCACTTT. Its translation is CASSQGLDRGNSPLHF.

The chain joins TRBV6-1 to TRBJ1-1; 8 nucleotides align to TRBD1. V lost 8 bases and J lost 11; bases outside the gene matches: 7. CDR1 MNHNS and CDR2 SASEGT come from the germline V gene. This CDR3 has 11 amino acids. CDR3 sequence reads: CASGGQAPAFF. DNA of the CDR3: TGTGCCAGCGGGGGACAGGCCCCGGCTTTCTTT.

Here the CDR3 DNA reads TGTGCCAGCAGTTTACTTGGACTAGCGGGAGGGGATACGCAGTATTTT. Amino acid sequence: CASSLLGLAGGDTQYF. The rearrangement uses TRBV28 and TRBJ2-3; 15 positions match TRBD2. Per the germline V gene, CDR1 is MDHEN and CDR2 is SYDVKM. J gave up 6 bases and V 2 bases, and 3 bases lay outside the gene matches. CDR3 length equals 16 residues.

V usage is TRBV30 and J usage is TRBJ1-1; 8 bases line up with TRBD1. The CDR3 loop spans 13 amino acids. The germline V gene encodes CDR1 GTSNPN and CDR2 SVGIG (reference sequence). The V and J ends lost 3 bases and 2 bases, in that order; junction bases with no gene match: 2. As DNA, the CDR3 is TGTGCCTGGAGGGACAGGGCTAACACTGAAGCTTTCTTT. Residues: CAWRDRANTEAFF.

This clone has a single count. The chain has TRBV9 and TRBJ1-1, with D unresolved. The length of the CDR3 is 14 residues. V lost 5 bases and J 1 base, leaving 12 bases between the germline ends. CDR1 is SGDLS, CDR2 YYNGEE, per germline. Written as DNA, the CDR3 is TGTGCCAGCAGTCCGGCTCGCGGGAACACTGAAGCTTTCTTT. It yields the protein CASSPARGNTEAFF.

This clone was detected only once. The genes are TRBV5-1 and TRBJ2-7, with D possibly matching TRBD1 (5 bases). The CDR3 sequence is 14 residues long. V dropped 5 bases and J dropped 0 bases, with 12 bases sitting between them. Germline values: CDR1 SGHRS, CDR2 YFSETQ. Here the CDR3 reads CASRVTGSSYEQYF. Here the CDR3 DNA reads TGCGCCAGCAGGGTAACAGGAAGCTCCTACGAGCAGTACTTC.